Below are 8 T cell receptor beta chains sequenced from a single sample in a study of graft-versus-host responses after intestinal transplantation. TCRdb's copy holds only in-frame clones and misses some; the assay was immunoSEQ multiplex PCR. The table includes tens of thousands of clones, about 95% detected once. No antigen is known for these receptors. Sequences were derived from unstimulated CD4+ T cells sorted from spleen or lymph node cells, sampled before transplant. These receptors were taken from a human donor who was the organ donor for an intestinal transplant.

This sequence joins TRBV7-2 and TRBJ1-1; D ambiguous. The CDR3 loop spans 12 amino acids. V was pared by 1 base and J by 2 bases, with 2 bases between. CDR1 and CDR2 from the germline V gene are SGHTA and FQGNSA. In nucleotides, the CDR3 is TGTGCCAGCAGCTTAGTTAACACTGAAGCTTTCTTT. Its translation: CASSLVNTEAFF.

This sequence joins TRBV20-1 and TRBJ2-3; a possible D gene is TRBD1 (6 bases). CDR3 length: 10 residues. Looked up from germline, CDR1 is DFQATT and CDR2 is SNEGSKA (reference sequence). The CDR3 region has the DNA TGCGGACAGATCACAGATACGCAGTATTTT. Amino acids: CGQITDTQYF.

This clone was detected once. V is TRBV11-3 and J is TRBJ2-5, with D unclear. The CDR3 loop spans 13 amino acids. Germline V gene lookup returns CDR1 SGHNT and CDR2 YENEEA. With 3 bases removed from V and 2 bases from J, the gap between germline ends came to 7 bases. The CDR3 sequence: CASSLRAQETQYF. In DNA, the CDR3 is TGTGCCAGCAGCTTGCGCGCACAAGAGACCCAGTACTTC.

This rearrangement joins TRBV5-8 to TRBJ2-3; TRBD2 might be the D (5 bases). Between the trimmed V and J ends, which lost 2 bases and 4 bases, there was a span of 11 bases. This CDR3 region has 14 residues. The germline gives CDR1 SGHTS, CDR2 YDEGEE. The DNA of the CDR3 is TGTGCCAGCAGCTTACTCGAGGGTTCAGATACGCAGTATTTT. Translation: CASSLLEGSDTQYF. The variable domain in full, completed from reference TRBV5-8 and TRBJ2-3, reads EAGVTQSPTHLIKTRGQQATLRCSPISGHTSVYWYQQALGLGLQFLLWYDEGEERNRGNFPPRFSGRQFPNYSSELNVNALELEDSALYLCASSLLEGSDTQYFGPGTRLTVL.

The chain carries TRBV9 and TRBJ2-1; 8 bases are shared with TRBD1. The CDR3 has 15 residues. V lost 2 bases and J lost 2; bases outside the gene matches: 3. The germline V gene encodes CDR1 SGDLS and CDR2 YYNGEE. CDR3: CASSVGQGTYNEQFF. The DNA of the CDR3 is TGTGCCAGCAGCGTCGGACAGGGAACCTACAATGAGCAGTTCTTC.

The rearrangement joins TRBV28 to TRBJ2-3; D possibly corresponds to TRBD1 (6 bases). This CDR3 contains 13 residues. CDR1 and CDR2 (germline): MDHEN, SYDVKM. V dropped 9 bases and J dropped 4 bases, with 14 bases sitting between them. The CDR3 reads CASLNRVSDTQYF. For the CDR3, the DNA is TGTGCCAGTTTAAACAGGGTATCAGATACGCAGTATTTT.

This clone was recorded only once. The chain employs TRBV28 and TRBJ2-3; 11 bases are a match to TRBD2. The V gene's germline CDR1 is MDHEN and CDR2 SYDVKM. The CDR3 runs 15 residues. Trimming cost V 6 bases and J 4 bases; bases outside gene matches: 6. The CDR3 DNA sequence: TGTGCCAGCAGGGTAGCGGGGGGGCGGCCAGATACGCAGTATTTT. Translating it yields CASRVAGGRPDTQYF.

The chain carries TRBV5-1 and TRBJ2-2; no clear D. Germline V gene lookup returns CDR1 SGHRS and CDR2 YFSETQ. Trimming pared 0 bases from V and 1 base from J, leaving 16 bases between. The CDR3 has 18 residues. The CDR3 DNA reads as TGCGCCAGCAGCTTGGGTTTCTCTCTGGTGGGGAACACCGGGGAGCTGTTTTTT. Translation gives CASSLGFSLVGNTGELFF.